The clone carrying this T cell receptor beta chain was seen only a few times. Possible read error: a much larger clone is one base away. This specimen belongs to a study of Graves' ophthalmopathy and Graves' hyperthyroidism. The CDR3 runs 16 residues. CDR1 is SGHTA and CDR2 is FQGNSA in the germline V gene. V shed 1 base and J shed 4 bases, with 16 bases lying between them. The TCR beta CDR3 regions underwent amplification from RNA transcripts. After a first-round RT-PCR with HTBI primers, a second-round multiplex PCR was run. From the multiplex PCR reads, TCRdb called clonotypes with MiXCR, one entry per CDR3 protein. The sample contains about 1.1 million distinct CDR3 sequences, about two fifths of which appear only once.

This TCR was recovered from an adult man with Graves' hyperthyroidism. Sequencing input: peripheral blood or thyroid tissue (not recorded which). The chain recombines TRBV7-2 with TRBJ1-2; D is unresolved. The CDR3 sequence is CASSLDPLGVLYGYTF. CDR3 in DNA: TGTGCCAGCAGCTTAGACCCACTTGGGGTTCTCTATGGCTACACCTTC.